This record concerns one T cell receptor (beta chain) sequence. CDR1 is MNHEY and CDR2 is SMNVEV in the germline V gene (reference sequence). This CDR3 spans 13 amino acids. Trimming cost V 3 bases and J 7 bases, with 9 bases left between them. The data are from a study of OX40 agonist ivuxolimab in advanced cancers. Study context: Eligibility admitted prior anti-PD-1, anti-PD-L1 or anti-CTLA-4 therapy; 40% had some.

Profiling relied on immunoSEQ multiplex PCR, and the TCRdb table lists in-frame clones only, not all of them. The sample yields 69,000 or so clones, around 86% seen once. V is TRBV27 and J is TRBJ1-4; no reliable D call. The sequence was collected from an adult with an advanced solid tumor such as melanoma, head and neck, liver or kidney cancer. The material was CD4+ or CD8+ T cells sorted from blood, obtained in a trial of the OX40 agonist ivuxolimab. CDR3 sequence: CASSFRPAEKLFF. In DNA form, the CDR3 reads TGTGCCAGCAGTTTTCGACCGGCTGAAAAACTGTTTTTT.